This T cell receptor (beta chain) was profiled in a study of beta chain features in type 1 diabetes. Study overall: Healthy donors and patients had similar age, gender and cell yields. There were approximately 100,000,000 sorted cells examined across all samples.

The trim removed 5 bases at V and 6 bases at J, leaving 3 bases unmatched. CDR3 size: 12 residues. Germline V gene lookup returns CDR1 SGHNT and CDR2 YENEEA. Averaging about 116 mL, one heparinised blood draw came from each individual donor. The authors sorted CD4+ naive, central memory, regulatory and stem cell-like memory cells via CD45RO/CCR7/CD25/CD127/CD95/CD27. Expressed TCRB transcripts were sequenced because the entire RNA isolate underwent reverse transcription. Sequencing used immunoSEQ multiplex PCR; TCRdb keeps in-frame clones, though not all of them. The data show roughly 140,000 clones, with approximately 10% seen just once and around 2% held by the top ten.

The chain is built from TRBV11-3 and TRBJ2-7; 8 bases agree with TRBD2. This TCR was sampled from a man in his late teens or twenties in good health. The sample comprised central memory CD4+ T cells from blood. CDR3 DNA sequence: TGTGCCAGCAGCCGCAGCGGGGGCGAGCAGTACTTC. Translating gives CASSRSGGEQYF.